This TCR beta chain emerged from a study of blood T cell repertoires in COVID-19. Across the whole study: Nucleic acid was either cDNA or gDNA, and it came from T cells, B-cell-depleted T cells, or PBMCs.

The CDR3 length is 21 residues. The junction had 18 bases not matched to a gene; V was cut back by 4 bases and J by 0 bases. CDR1 is SNHLY, CDR2 FYNNEI, per germline. In the original processing: Estimation of nucleated cell counts was performed using reference gene primer amplification. Assay: immunoSEQ multiplex PCR; the TCRdb copy retains only in-frame clones and omits some. D and trimming were read from the DNA, whereas the V and J calls and clone size are those reported in that table. The top ten hold approximately 8.9% of the sample, which has about 73,000 clones, 89% seen once. The clonotype originates from a man aged 80 or over with acute or convalescent COVID-19. The sequenced material came from peripheral blood. V and J are TRBV2 and TRBJ1-1, with 12 positions matching TRBD1. The CDR3 spells CASSAPRTGGQGASLNTEAFF. The CDR3 DNA is TGTGCCAGCAGTGCACCTAGGACAGGGGGACAGGGGGCCTCATTGAACACTGAAGCTTTCTTT.